This T cell receptor (beta chain) was documented in a study of T cell repertoires in cytomegalovirus infection. Study outcomes and limitations: Identification of carriers of CMV plus the relevant HLA was achieved through cumulative public TCR beta family frequency. CMV-specific TCR beta clonotypes restricted by HLA-C dominated the ex vivo response.

Germline V gene data show CDR1 as SGHTA and CDR2 as FQGNSA. V gave up 5 bases and J gave up 0 bases, with 10 bases separating them. This CDR3 comprises 14 residues. There are a few counts of this clonotype. Its antigen is still unknown. TCRdb independently ran MiXCR on the reads; one entry per CDR3 protein. The data show around 530,000 distinct CDR3 sequences, with around a quarter seen just once and about 13% held by the top ten. What was sequenced was PBMCs. The sequence came from a human donor in good health (CMV status not recorded). Some clones in this sample may be carry-over from other donors' samples. The chain links TRBV7-2 to TRBJ2-5; D is unresolved. CDR3 bases: TGTGCCAGCAGCCCCCAGCCCCACCAAGAGACCCAGTACTTC. This codes for CASSPQPHQETQYF.